This paragraph covers one T cell receptor beta chain sequence. Profiling relied on immunoSEQ multiplex PCR, and the TCRdb table lists in-frame clones only, not all of them. The sample has 150,000 to 250,000 clones; approximately 85% are singletons. Germline V gene lookup returns CDR1 SGHTA and CDR2 FQGNSA. CDR3 length equals 14 residues. The V gene end was trimmed by 5 bases and the J gene end by 2 bases; junction bases not matched to a gene: 3. This sample stems from a study of blood T cell repertoires in COVID-19. Study summary: Samples representing acute and convalescent COVID-19 were sourced from the United States, Italy and Spain. The analysed material was cDNA or gDNA that came from T cells, B-cell-depleted T cells, or PBMCs.

Each participant's cohort was designated according to participant-reported clinical history. Cohort 3 recovery required two negative PCRs, clearance, or symptom resolution. The origin of this receptor is a middle-aged man who had recovered from COVID-19. The J gene is TRBJ2-7, the V gene TRBV7-2; 10 bases are a match to TRBD1. Sequences were obtained from PBMCs or T cells enriched from blood (not recorded which). CDR3 DNA: TGTGCCAGCAGCCGGGACAGGGGACCCTACGAGCAGTACTTC. This sequence encodes CASSRDRGPYEQYF.